This T cell receptor (beta chain) was sequenced in a study of identical twins. Using its own MiXCR run on the 5' RACE reads, TCRdb lists one record per CDR3 protein. The profile covers about 290,000 distinct CDR3 sequences, with around 9.7% appearing a single time and approximately 6.6% taken by the ten largest. In this sample, this clonotype turned up many times. The CDR3 contains 14 residues. Germline V gene lookup returns CDR1 ENHRY and CDR2 SYGVKD. V gave up 6 bases and J gave up 4 bases, with 15 bases separating them. The sample was also linked to a second study, of yellow fever vaccine responses in identical twins.

The sequence derives from a woman aged 18-30 years in good health. This sequence joins TRBV10-3 and TRBJ1-2; a weak D match, TRBD1 (5 bases). Material for sequencing was CD8+ T cells sorted from blood. The DNA for the CDR3 is TGTGCCATCAGGATCGACAGTGCCGTCTATGGCTACACCTTC. Translated, it gives CAIRIDSAVYGYTF.